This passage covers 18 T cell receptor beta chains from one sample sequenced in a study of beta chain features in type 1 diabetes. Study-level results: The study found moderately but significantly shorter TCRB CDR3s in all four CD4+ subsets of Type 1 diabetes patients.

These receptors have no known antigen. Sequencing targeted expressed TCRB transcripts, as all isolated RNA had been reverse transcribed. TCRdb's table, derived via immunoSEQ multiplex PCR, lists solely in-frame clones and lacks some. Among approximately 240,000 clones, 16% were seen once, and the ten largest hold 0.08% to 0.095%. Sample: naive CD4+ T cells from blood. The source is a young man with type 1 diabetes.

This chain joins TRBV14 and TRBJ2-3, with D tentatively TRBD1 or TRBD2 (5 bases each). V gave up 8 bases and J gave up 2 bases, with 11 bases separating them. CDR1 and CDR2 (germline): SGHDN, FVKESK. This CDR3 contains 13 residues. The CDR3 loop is CASRGPNTDTQYF. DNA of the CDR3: TGTGCCAGCCGGGGCCCAAACACAGATACGCAGTATTTT.

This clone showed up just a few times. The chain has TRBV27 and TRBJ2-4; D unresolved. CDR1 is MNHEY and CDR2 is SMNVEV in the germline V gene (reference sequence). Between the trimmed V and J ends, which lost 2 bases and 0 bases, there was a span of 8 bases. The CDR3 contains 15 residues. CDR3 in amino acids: CASSLGLRAKNIQYF. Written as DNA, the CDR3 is TGTGCCAGCAGTTTAGGGCTCCGAGCCAAAAACATTCAGTACTTC.

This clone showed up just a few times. CDR3 sequence reads: CASSGGDRTTQYF. The DNA of the CDR3 is TGTGCCAGCAGCGGAGGGGACAGAACTACGCAGTATTTT. The V and J genes are TRBV7-3 and TRBJ2-3; TRBD1 might be the D (7 bases). Germline CDR1 and CDR2: SGHTA and FQGTGA. The CDR3 sequence is 13 residues long. V was trimmed by 5 bases and J by 8 bases, leaving 14 bases between them.

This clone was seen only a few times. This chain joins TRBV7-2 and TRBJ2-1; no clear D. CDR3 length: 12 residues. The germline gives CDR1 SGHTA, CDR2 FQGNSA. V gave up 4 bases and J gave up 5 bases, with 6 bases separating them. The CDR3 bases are TGTGCCAGCAGCTCCGACCACAATGAGCAGTTCTTC. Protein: CASSSDHNEQFF.

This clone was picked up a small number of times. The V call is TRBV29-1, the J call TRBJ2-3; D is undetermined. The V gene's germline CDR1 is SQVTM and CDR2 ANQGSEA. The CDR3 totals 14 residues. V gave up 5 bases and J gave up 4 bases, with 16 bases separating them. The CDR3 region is CSVTWVPLADTQYF. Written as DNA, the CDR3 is TGCAGCGTTACTTGGGTCCCCCTCGCAGATACGCAGTATTTT.

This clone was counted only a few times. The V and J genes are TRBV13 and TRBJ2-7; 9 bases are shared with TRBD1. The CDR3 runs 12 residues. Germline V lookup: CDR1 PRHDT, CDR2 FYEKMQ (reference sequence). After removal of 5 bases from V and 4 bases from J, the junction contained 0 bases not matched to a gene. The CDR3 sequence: CASSGQGYEQYF. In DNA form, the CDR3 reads TGTGCCAGCAGCGGACAGGGGTACGAGCAGTACTTC.

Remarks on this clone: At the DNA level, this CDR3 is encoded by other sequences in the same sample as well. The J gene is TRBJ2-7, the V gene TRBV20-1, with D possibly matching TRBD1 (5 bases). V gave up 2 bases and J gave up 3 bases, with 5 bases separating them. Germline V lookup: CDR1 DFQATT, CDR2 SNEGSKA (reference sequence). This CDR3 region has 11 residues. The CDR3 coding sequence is TGCAGTGCTAGAAGGGGCTACGAGCAGTACTTC. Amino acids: CSARRGYEQYF.

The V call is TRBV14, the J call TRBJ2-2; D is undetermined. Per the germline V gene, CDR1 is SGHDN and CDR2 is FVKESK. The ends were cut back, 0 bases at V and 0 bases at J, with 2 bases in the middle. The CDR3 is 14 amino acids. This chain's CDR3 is CASSQDSNTGELFF. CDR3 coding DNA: TGTGCCAGCAGCCAAGATTCGAACACCGGGGAGCTGTTTTTT.

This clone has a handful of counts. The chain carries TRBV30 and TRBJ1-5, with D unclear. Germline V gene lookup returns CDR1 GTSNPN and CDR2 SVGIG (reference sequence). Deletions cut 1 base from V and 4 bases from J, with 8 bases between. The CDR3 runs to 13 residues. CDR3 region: CAWSASRNQPQHF. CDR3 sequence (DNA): TGTGCCTGGAGTGCCAGCAGGAATCAGCCCCAGCATTTT.

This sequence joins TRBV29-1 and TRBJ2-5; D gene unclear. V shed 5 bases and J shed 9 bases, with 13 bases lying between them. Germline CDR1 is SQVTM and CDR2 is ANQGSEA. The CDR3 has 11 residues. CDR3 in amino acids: CSVSTILSQYF. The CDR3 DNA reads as TGCAGCGTTAGTACTATCCTGTCCCAGTACTTC. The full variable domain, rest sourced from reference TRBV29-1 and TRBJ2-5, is SAVISQKPSRDICQRGTSLTIQCQVDSQVTMMFWYRQQPGQSLTLIATANQGSEATYESGFVIDKFPISRPNLTFSTLTVSNMSPEDSSIYLCSVSTILSQYFGPGTRLLVL.

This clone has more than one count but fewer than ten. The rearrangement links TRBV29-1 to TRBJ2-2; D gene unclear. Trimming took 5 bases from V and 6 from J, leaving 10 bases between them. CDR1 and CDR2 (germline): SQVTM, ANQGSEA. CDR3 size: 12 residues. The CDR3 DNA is TGCAGCGTTTCTGGAATCGCCGGGGAGCTGTTTTTT. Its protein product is CSVSGIAGELFF.

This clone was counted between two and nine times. CDR3 protein: CASSPGQGAQNIQYF. In DNA, the CDR3 is TGTGCCAGCTCTCCGGGACAGGGGGCGCAAAACATTCAGTACTTC. The rearrangement uses TRBV18 and TRBJ2-4, with 12 bases identical to TRBD1. J gave up 5 bases and V 6 bases, and 5 bases lay outside the gene matches. Germline V gene lookup returns CDR1 KGHSH and CDR2 LQKENI. The CDR3 totals 15 residues.

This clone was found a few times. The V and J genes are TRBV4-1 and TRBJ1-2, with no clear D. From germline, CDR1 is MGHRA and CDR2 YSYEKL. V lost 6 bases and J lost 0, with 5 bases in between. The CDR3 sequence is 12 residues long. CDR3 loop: CASRGTNYGYTF. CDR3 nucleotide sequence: TGCGCCAGCAGGGGAACTAACTATGGCTACACCTTC.

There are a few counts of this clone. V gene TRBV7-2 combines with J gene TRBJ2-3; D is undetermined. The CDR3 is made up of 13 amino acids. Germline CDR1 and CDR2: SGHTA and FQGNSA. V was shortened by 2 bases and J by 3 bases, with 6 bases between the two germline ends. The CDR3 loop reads CASSLIATDTQYF. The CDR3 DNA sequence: TGTGCCAGCAGCTTAATCGCTACAGATACGCAGTATTTT. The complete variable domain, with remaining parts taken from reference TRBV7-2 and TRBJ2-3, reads GAGVSQSPSNKVTEKGKDVELRCDPISGHTALYWYRQSLGQGLEFLIYFQGNSAPDKSGLPSDRFSAERTGGSVSTLTIQRTQQEDSAVYLCASSLIATDTQYFGPGTRLTVL.

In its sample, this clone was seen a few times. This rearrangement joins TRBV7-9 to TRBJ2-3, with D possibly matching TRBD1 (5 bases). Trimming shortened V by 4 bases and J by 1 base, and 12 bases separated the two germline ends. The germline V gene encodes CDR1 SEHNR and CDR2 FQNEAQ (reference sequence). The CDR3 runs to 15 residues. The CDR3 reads CASSYTGTRTDTQYF. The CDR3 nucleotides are TGTGCCAGCAGCTACACAGGTACCCGCACAGATACGCAGTATTTT.

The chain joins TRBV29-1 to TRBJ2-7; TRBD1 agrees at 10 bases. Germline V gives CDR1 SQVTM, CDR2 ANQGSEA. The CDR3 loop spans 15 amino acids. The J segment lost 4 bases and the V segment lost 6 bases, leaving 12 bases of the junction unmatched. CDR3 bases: TGCAGCGTCGGGAGGGACAGGGGTCATGGTTACGAGCAGTACTTC. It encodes CSVGRDRGHGYEQYF.

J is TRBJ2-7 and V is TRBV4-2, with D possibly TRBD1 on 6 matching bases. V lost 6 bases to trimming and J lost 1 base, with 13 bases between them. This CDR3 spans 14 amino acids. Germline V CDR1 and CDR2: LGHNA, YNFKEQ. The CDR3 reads CASSDRDTSYEQYF. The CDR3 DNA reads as TGTGCCAGCAGTGACCGGGACACATCCTACGAGCAGTACTTC.

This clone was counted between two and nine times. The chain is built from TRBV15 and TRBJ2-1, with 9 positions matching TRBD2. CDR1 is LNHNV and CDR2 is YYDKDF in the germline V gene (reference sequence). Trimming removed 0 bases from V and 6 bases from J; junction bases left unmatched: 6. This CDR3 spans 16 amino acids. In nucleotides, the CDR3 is TGTGCCACCAGCAGAGATGGAGCGGGAGGCAGCAATGAGCAGTTCTTC. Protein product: CATSRDGAGGSNEQFF.